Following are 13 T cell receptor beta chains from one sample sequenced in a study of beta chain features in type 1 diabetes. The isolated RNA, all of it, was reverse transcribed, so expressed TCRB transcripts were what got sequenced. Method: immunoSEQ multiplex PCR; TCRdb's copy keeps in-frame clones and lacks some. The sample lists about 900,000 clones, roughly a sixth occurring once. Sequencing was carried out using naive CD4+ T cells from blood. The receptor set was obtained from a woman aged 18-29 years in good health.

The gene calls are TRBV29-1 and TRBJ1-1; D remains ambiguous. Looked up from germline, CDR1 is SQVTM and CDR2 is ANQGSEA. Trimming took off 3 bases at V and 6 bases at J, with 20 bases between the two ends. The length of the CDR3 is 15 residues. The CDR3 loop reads CSVEAPSGGSPEAFF. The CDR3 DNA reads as TGCAGCGTTGAGGCTCCTTCTGGCGGGTCTCCTGAAGCTTTCTTT.

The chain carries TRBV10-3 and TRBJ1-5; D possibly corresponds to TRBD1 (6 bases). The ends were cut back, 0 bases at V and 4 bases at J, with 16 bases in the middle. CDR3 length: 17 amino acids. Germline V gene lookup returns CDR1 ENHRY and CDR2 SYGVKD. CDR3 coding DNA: TGTGCCATCAGTGAGTCATTGGGGGGGCGCCCAAATCAGCCCCAGCATTTT. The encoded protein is CAISESLGGRPNQPQHF.

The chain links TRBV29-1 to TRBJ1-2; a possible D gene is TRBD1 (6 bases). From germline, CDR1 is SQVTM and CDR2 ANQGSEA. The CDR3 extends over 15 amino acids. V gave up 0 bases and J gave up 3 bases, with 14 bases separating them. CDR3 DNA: TGCAGCGTTGAAGATGCTAAGGGGGGATACTATGGCTACACCTTC. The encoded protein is CSVEDAKGGYYGYTF.

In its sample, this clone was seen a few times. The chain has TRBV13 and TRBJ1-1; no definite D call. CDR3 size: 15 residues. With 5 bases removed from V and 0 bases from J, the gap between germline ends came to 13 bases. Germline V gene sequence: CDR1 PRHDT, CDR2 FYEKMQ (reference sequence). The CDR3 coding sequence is TGTGCCAGCAGCGGTCCGGGTTGGGTGAACACTGAAGCTTTCTTT. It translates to CASSGPGWVNTEAFF.

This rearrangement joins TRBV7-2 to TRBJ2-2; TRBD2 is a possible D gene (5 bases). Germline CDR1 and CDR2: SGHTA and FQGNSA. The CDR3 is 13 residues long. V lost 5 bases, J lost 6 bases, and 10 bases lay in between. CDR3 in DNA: TGTGCCAGCAGCGGGGTGGGAGCCGGGGAGCTGTTTTTT. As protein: CASSGVGAGELFF.

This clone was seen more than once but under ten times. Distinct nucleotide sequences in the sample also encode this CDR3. CDR3 amino acids: CASSLGLAETDTQYF. DNA of the CDR3: TGCGCCAGCAGCTTGGGACTAGCGGAAACAGATACGCAGTATTTT. The chain carries TRBV5-1 and TRBJ2-3; TRBD2 aligns across 9 bases. The trim removed 0 bases at V and 3 bases at J, leaving 2 bases unmatched. Looked up from germline, CDR1 is SGHRS and CDR2 is YFSETQ. This CDR3 has 15 amino acids.

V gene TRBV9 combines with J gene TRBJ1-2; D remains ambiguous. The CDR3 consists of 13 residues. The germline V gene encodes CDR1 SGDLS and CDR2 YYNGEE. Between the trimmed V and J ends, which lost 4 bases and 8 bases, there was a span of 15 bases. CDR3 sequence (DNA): TGTGCCAGCAGCCCCTACGGCGTAGGAGGCTACACCTTC. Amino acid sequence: CASSPYGVGGYTF.

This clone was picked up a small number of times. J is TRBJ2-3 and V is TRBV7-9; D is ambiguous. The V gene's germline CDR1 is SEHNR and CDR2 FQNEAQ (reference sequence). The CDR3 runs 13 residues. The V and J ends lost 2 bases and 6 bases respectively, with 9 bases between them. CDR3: CASSLPVADTQYF. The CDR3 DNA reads TGTGCCAGCAGCTTACCTGTGGCTGATACGCAGTATTTT.

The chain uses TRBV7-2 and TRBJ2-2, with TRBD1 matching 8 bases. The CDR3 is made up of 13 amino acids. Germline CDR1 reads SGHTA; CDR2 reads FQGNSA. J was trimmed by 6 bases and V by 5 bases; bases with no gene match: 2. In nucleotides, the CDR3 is TGTGCCAGCAGCCGGACAGGGTCCGGGGAGCTGTTTTTT. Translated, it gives CASSRTGSGELFF.

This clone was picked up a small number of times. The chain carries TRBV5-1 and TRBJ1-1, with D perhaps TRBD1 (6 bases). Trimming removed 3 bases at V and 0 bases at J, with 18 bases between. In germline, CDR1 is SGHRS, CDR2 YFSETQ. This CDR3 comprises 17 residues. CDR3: CASSSGSGANLNTEAFF. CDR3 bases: TGCGCCAGCAGCTCCGGGTCGGGGGCGAACTTGAACACTGAAGCTTTCTTT.

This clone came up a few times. CDR3 sequence reads: CASSTGQGPNTGELFF. For the CDR3, the DNA is TGTGCCAGCAGCACTGGACAGGGTCCGAACACCGGGGAGCTGTTTTTT. This chain links TRBV7-9 with TRBJ2-2; 8 nucleotides line up with TRBD1. Trimming took 5 bases from V and 0 from J; bases not matched to a gene: 5. The germline gives CDR1 SEHNR, CDR2 FQNEAQ (reference sequence). CDR3 length: 16 amino acids.

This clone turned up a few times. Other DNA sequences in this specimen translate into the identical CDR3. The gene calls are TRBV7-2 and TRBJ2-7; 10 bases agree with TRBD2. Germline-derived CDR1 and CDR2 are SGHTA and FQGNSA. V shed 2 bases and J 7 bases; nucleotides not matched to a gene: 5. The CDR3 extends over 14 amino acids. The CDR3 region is CASSLSGRAGEQYF. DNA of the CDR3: TGTGCCAGCAGCTTAAGCGGGAGGGCCGGGGAGCAGTACTTC. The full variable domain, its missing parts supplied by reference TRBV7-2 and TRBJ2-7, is GAGVSQSPSNKVTEKGKDVELRCDPISGHTALYWYRQSLGQGLEFLIYFQGNSAPDKSGLPSDRFSAERTGGSVSTLTIQRTQQEDSAVYLCASSLSGRAGEQYFGPGTRLTVT.

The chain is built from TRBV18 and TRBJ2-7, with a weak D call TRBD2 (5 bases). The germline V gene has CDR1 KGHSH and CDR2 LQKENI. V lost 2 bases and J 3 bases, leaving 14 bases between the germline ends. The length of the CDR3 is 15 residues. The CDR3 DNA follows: TGTGCCAGCTCACCAGGCCTGGCGGCGGGCTACGAGCAGTACTTC. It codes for CASSPGLAAGYEQYF.